The next 25 T cell receptor beta chains were all read from a single sample in a study of blood T cell repertoires in COVID-19. Only in-frame clones appear in the TCRdb table, and some are missing; sequencing was by immunoSEQ multiplex PCR. The table includes under 300,000 clones, around 80% detected once. The sample was peripheral blood. Every receptor here comes from a woman aged 40-49 years with active or convalescent COVID-19.

The chain uses TRBV11-3 and TRBJ2-1; 11 bases fit TRBD2. Germline V gene sequence: CDR1 SGHNT, CDR2 YENEEA. CDR3 length: 15 amino acids. Trimming removed 1 base from V and 8 bases from J; junction bases left unmatched: 4. As DNA, the CDR3 is TGTGCCAGCAGCTTAGGACTAGCGGGGATGGATGAGCAGTTCTTC. Translating it yields CASSLGLAGMDEQFF.

Here the CDR3 reads CASSLAGEGNTIYF. As DNA, the CDR3 is TGTGCCAGCAGCTTAGCAGGGGAAGGAAACACCATATATTTT. The rearrangement uses TRBV11-2 and TRBJ1-3; perhaps TRBD1 as D (6 bases). Trimming removed 1 base from V and 4 bases from J, with 8 bases in between. This CDR3 spans 14 amino acids. Germline CDR1 SGHAT, CDR2 FQNNGV.

The chain links TRBV28 to TRBJ1-3; D call uncertain. This CDR3 region has 14 residues. V gave up 6 bases and J gave up 0 bases, with 9 bases separating them. Germline assignment: CDR1 MDHEN and CDR2 SYDVKM. CDR3 amino acids: CASSIMSSGNTIYF. The CDR3 DNA reads as TGTGCCAGCAGCATAATGAGCTCTGGAAACACCATATATTTT.

The V gene is TRBV28, the J gene TRBJ2-3, with 9 positions matching TRBD2. Trimming cost V 6 bases and J 4 bases; bases outside gene matches: 11. CDR1 MDHEN and CDR2 SYDVKM come from the germline V gene. The CDR3 length is 16 residues. The CDR3 sequence is CASSSPRGGEADTQYF. As DNA, the CDR3 is TGTGCCAGCAGCTCCCCTCGCGGGGGGGAGGCAGATACGCAGTATTTT.

The chain is built from TRBV10-2 and TRBJ1-5, with D tentatively TRBD1 (6 bases). Germline loops: CDR1 WSHSY, CDR2 SAAADI. This CDR3 is built from 16 residues. V lost 2 bases, J lost 1 base, and 12 bases lay in between. CDR3 sequence reads: CASSEMGATSNQPQHF. The CDR3 region has the DNA TGCGCCAGCAGTGAGATGGGGGCTACCAGCAATCAGCCCCAGCATTTT.

The V call is TRBV11-2, the J call TRBJ1-1; no definite D call. This CDR3 is built from 14 residues. Germline V gene lookup returns CDR1 SGHAT and CDR2 FQNNGV. Trimming removed 0 bases at V and 5 bases at J, with 10 bases between. The CDR3 coding sequence is TGTGCCAGCAGCTTAGACAGGACGGGGACTGAAGCTTTCTTT. Translated, it gives CASSLDRTGTEAFF.

The V and J genes are TRBV3-1 (or the pseudogene TRBV3-2) and TRBJ2-3, with 7 nucleotides matching TRBD2. The CDR3 has 15 residues. Looked up from germline, CDR1 is LGHDT and CDR2 is YNNKEL (reference sequence). Germline trimming cut 4 bases from V and 3 bases from J; bases unmatched to any gene: 7. In nucleotides, the CDR3 is TGTGCCAGCAGCCCCGGGGGGACCGGAACAGATACGCAGTATTTT. Residues: CASSPGGTGTDTQYF.

This rearrangement joins TRBV3-1 (or the pseudogene TRBV3-2) to TRBJ1-2, with a weak D call TRBD1 (5 bases). Per the germline V gene, CDR1 is LGHDT and CDR2 is YNNKEL (reference sequence). CDR3 length: 16 residues. Trimming left V 1 base short and J 3 bases short, with 15 bases between. The CDR3 sequence is CASSQAWQGRDYGYTF. The CDR3 DNA follows: TGTGCCAGCAGCCAAGCATGGCAGGGTAGGGACTATGGCTACACCTTC.

This clone came up a few times. The chain uses TRBV11-2 and TRBJ1-3; no definite D call. The germline V and J ends were trimmed by 0 bases and 1 base, with 13 bases remaining between them. CDR1 and CDR2 (germline): SGHAT, FQNNGV. The CDR3 runs 17 residues. The CDR3 sequence: CASSLDLSTTSGNTIYF. Written as DNA, the CDR3 is TGTGCCAGCAGCTTAGATCTGTCGACTACGTCTGGAAACACCATATATTTT.

This chain connects TRBV9 to TRBJ1-1; D is perhaps TRBD1 (6 bases). The germline V gene has CDR1 SGDLS and CDR2 YYNGEE. V lost 4 bases, J lost 1 base, and 11 bases lay in between. The CDR3 length is 14 residues. CDR3 sequence (DNA): TGTGCCAGCAGCCAGGGGTCGGGGAACACTGAAGCTTTCTTT. Its protein is CASSQGSGNTEAFF.

The V call is TRBV6-1, the J call TRBJ1-2; D gene ambiguous. There are 12 residues in the CDR3. Germline V gene lookup returns CDR1 MNHNS and CDR2 SASEGT. Trimming pared 1 base from V and 5 bases from J, leaving 5 bases between. CDR3 sequence reads: CASSEDKYGYTF. As DNA, the CDR3 is TGTGCCAGCAGTGAAGACAAGTATGGCTACACCTTC.

The rearrangement links TRBV6-5 to TRBJ1-3, with TRBD1 as a possible D gene (5 bases). The CDR3 length is 15 residues. Germline-derived CDR1 and CDR2 are MNHEY and SVGAGI. Trimming took 11 bases from V and 1 from J, leaving 18 bases between them. The CDR3 DNA reads TGTGCCTCAAGGAGGGGTCTGCGATCTGGAAACACCATATATTTT. This translates into CASRRGLRSGNTIYF.

The chain uses TRBV6-6 and TRBJ1-3, with TRBD1 matching over 8 bases. The V and J ends lost 5 bases and 1 base, in that order; junction bases with no gene match: 4. The CDR3 is made up of 15 amino acids. Germline values: CDR1 MNHNY, CDR2 SVGAGI (reference sequence). The CDR3 nucleotides read TGTGCCAGCAGTAGGACAGGGTTGTCTGGAAACACCATATATTTT. It yields the protein CASSRTGLSGNTIYF.

This clone was picked up many times. The chain couples TRBV7-3 to TRBJ1-1, with D possibly matching TRBD1 (6 bases). CDR3 length: 12 residues. Trimming stripped 3 bases from V and 8 bases from J, with 10 bases between. Germline-derived CDR1 and CDR2 are SGHTA and FQGTGA. The CDR3 DNA follows: TGTGCCAGCAGCTTGTACAGGGAGGAAGCTTTCTTT. As protein: CASSLYREEAFF.

CDR3 sequence: CASSAPGTANSPLHF. The CDR3 coding sequence is TGTGCCAGCAGCGCCCCCGGGACAGCTAATTCACCCCTCCACTTT. The genes are TRBV5-6 and TRBJ1-6; 7 positions agree with TRBD1. Losses at the gene ends were 4 bases for V and 6 bases for J; bases not matched to a gene: 7. The length of the CDR3 is 15 residues. The germline gives CDR1 SGHDT, CDR2 YYEEEE.

The J gene is TRBJ1-6, the V gene TRBV12-1. TRBV12-1 is classified as a pseudogene. The CDR3 is made up of 12 amino acids. The CDR3 loop reads CASSPLIEPLHF. CDR3 nucleotides: TGTGCCAGCAGCCCCCTGATTGAGCCCCTCCACTTT.

Concerning this clone itself: A much larger clone differs by one base, so this may be a read error. The CDR3 region is CASSEIGEKLFF. Here the CDR3 DNA reads TGTGCCAGCAGTGAAATCGGTGAAAAACTGTTTTTT. The gene calls are TRBV2 and TRBJ1-4; D is ambiguous. Germline V lookup: CDR1 SNHLY, CDR2 FYNNEI. V was shortened by 2 bases and J by 7 bases, with 5 bases between the two germline ends. The CDR3 has 12 residues.

This clone was recorded only once. The chain is built from TRBV5-4 and TRBJ1-3; the D gene is possibly TRBD1 (5 bases). Trimming removed 4 bases from V and 0 bases from J, with 14 bases in between. The CDR3 loop spans 16 amino acids. CDR1 SGHNT and CDR2 YYREEE come from the germline V gene (reference sequence). The CDR3 DNA is TGTGCCAGCAGCCCACAGGCCACCTCCTCTGGAAACACCATATATTTT. Translation gives CASSPQATSSGNTIYF.

The genes are TRBV2 and TRBJ1-5, with a weak D call TRBD1 (6 bases). The ends were cut back, 5 bases at V and 0 bases at J, with 17 bases in the middle. Germline V gives CDR1 SNHLY, CDR2 FYNNEI. This CDR3 is built from 17 residues. The CDR3 nucleotides are TGTGCCAGCAGTTACTCAGGGGCGGGGGGTAGCAATCAGCCCCAGCATTTT. This sequence encodes CASSYSGAGGSNQPQHF.

In this sample, this clone turned up once. The CDR3 reads CAISGFATEDNEQFF. CDR3 DNA: TGTGCCATCAGTGGGTTCGCGACAGAAGACAATGAGCAGTTCTTC. The V call is TRBV10-3, the J call TRBJ2-1; a possible D gene is TRBD1 (5 bases). This CDR3 region has 15 residues. Trimming took off 4 bases at V and 5 bases at J, with 15 bases between the two ends. Germline values: CDR1 ENHRY, CDR2 SYGVKD.

The V gene is TRBV11-2, the J gene TRBJ1-3; D unresolved. This CDR3 is built from 16 residues. Deletions cut 2 bases from V and 8 bases from J, with 19 bases between. Germline CDR1 and CDR2: SGHAT and FQNNGV. The CDR3 coding sequence is TGTGCCAGCAGCTTATCGTCGCCTCTCTCCGGAGACACCATATATTTT. Translated: CASSLSSPLSGDTIYF.

The chain combines TRBV5-1 with TRBJ1-5; D unresolved. Looked up from germline, CDR1 is SGHRS and CDR2 is YFSETQ. V lost 0 bases and J lost 4, with 5 bases in between. The CDR3 extends over 13 amino acids. The CDR3 loop is CASSLEPNQPQHF. For the CDR3, the DNA is TGCGCCAGCAGCTTGGAGCCAAATCAGCCCCAGCATTTT.

The chain is built from TRBV10-3 and TRBJ2-1, with TRBD1 matching over 9 bases. With 0 bases clipped from V and 9 bases from J, the junction kept 9 bases outside the gene matches. This CDR3 comprises 16 residues. The germline V gene has CDR1 ENHRY and CDR2 SYGVKD. The CDR3: CAISESQGQGYGEQFF. CDR3 in DNA: TGTGCCATCAGTGAGTCTCAGGGACAGGGATACGGTGAGCAGTTCTTC.

This clone was seen more than once but under ten times. This sequence joins TRBV7-8 and TRBJ2-3, with a possible D match to TRBD2 (7 bases). V lost 5 bases and J lost 5, with 17 bases in between. Germline-derived CDR1 and CDR2 are SGHVS and FQNEAQ. CDR3 size: 15 residues. CDR3: CASSPAWGGQDTQYF. The CDR3 nucleotides read TGTGCCAGCAGCCCCGCTTGGGGGGGGCAAGATACGCAGTATTTT.

V is TRBV5-1 and J is TRBJ1-3; no clear D gene. V lost 1 base, J lost 0 bases, and 8 bases lay in between. This CDR3 comprises 15 residues. Germline-derived CDR1 and CDR2 are SGHRS and YFSETQ. CDR3 in DNA: TGCGCCAGCAGCTTGCGGGGTGACTCTGGAAACACCATATATTTT. Residues: CASSLRGDSGNTIYF.